One and the same sample provided the 21 T cell receptor beta chains below, sequenced in a study of T cell changes during pregnancy in multiple sclerosis. The protocol was immunoSEQ multiplex PCR, while the TCRdb copy is restricted to in-frame clones and leaves out a portion. The data hold tens of thousands of clones, with around 91% observed a single time. Here the sequenced sample was CD4+ T cells from peripheral blood mononuclear cells, taken before pregnancy. The receptor set was obtained from a female donor with multiple sclerosis, enrolled in a pregnancy study.

The chain joins TRBV7-2 to TRBJ1-5; 10 bases are a match to TRBD1. CDR1 SGHTA and CDR2 FQGNSA come from the germline V gene. The CDR3 runs 14 residues. V lost 5 bases, J lost 6 bases, and 4 bases stayed unmatched. The CDR3: CASSRDRGIQPQHF. CDR3 bases: TGTGCCAGCAGCCGGGACAGGGGTATTCAGCCCCAGCATTTT. Together with reference TRBV7-2 and TRBJ1-5, the CDR3 gives the full variable domain: GAGVSQSPSNKVTEKGKDVELRCDPISGHTALYWYRQSLGQGLEFLIYFQGNSAPDKSGLPSDRFSAERTGGSVSTLTIQRTQQEDSAVYLCASSRDRGIQPQHFGDGTRLSIL.

The rearrangement links TRBV10-3 to TRBJ2-3; 9 bases fit TRBD2. V dropped 7 bases and J dropped 5; count of bases not matched to a gene: 19. This CDR3 has 18 amino acids. The germline gives CDR1 ENHRY, CDR2 SYGVKD. CDR3 sequence reads: CAIKGSPPSGKDKDTQYF. For the CDR3, the DNA is TGTGCCATCAAGGGCTCTCCACCTAGCGGGAAAGATAAAGATACGCAGTATTTT.

The chain couples TRBV5-4 to TRBJ2-7; D gene ambiguous. Germline values: CDR1 SGHNT, CDR2 YYREEE (reference sequence). V was trimmed by 0 bases and J by 3 bases, leaving 7 bases between them. The CDR3 sequence is 13 residues long. The CDR3 DNA sequence: TGTGCCAGCAGCTTGGGACTTAACTACGAGCAGTACTTC. The encoded protein is CASSLGLNYEQYF.

This chain joins TRBV13 and TRBJ2-3, with D unclear. The length of the CDR3 is 12 residues. The V gene lost 2 bases and the J gene lost 5 bases, with 5 bases spanning the gap. Germline CDR1 and CDR2: PRHDT and FYEKMQ (reference sequence). CDR3 in amino acids: CASSLSVDTQYF. CDR3 bases: TGTGCCAGCAGCTTATCGGTAGATACGCAGTATTTT. Complete variable domain (other parts from reference TRBV13 and TRBJ2-3): AAGVIQSPRHLIKEKRETATLKCYPIPRHDTVYWYQQGPGQDPQFLISFYEKMQSDKGSIPDRFSAQQFSDYHSELNMSSLELGDSALYFCASSLSVDTQYFGPGTRLTVL.

The chain couples TRBV10-3 to TRBJ1-4; no definite D call. The CDR3 is 15 amino acids. The V gene's germline CDR1 is ENHRY and CDR2 SYGVKD. V lost 0 bases to trimming and J lost 5 bases, with 10 bases between them. CDR3 sequence reads: CAISESQASNEKLFF. CDR3 DNA sequence: TGTGCCATCAGTGAGTCGCAGGCCTCGAATGAAAAACTGTTTTTT.

The chain joins TRBV5-4 to TRBJ2-3; TRBD1 matches 8 bases. Trimming cost V 4 bases and J 6 bases; bases outside gene matches: 13. Germline CDR1 is SGHNT and CDR2 is YYREEE (reference sequence). The CDR3 consists of 16 residues. The CDR3 DNA reads TGTGCCAGCAGCACCAAAAAACAGGGGGTAGGGGATACGCAGTATTTT. Amino acids: CASSTKKQGVGDTQYF.

The chain joins TRBV6-5 to TRBJ2-4, with TRBD2 matching 7 bases. Germline CDR1 MNHEY, CDR2 SVGAGI. This CDR3 has 11 residues. Losses at the gene ends were 3 bases for V and 15 bases for J; bases not matched to a gene: 5. The CDR3 sequence is CASSYGTIRYF. DNA of the CDR3: TGTGCCAGCAGTTATGGGACTATACGGTACTTC.

The chain joins TRBV11-3 to TRBJ2-1; maybe TRBD1 (6 bases). Trimming cost V 5 bases and J 8 bases, with 16 bases left between them. Germline V CDR1 and CDR2: SGHNT, YENEEA. The CDR3 runs to 14 residues. Written as DNA, the CDR3 is TGTGCCAGCAGCGGCGATGGACAGAACCATGAGCAGTTCTTC. It encodes CASSGDGQNHEQFF.

This chain connects TRBV2 to TRBJ2-3; D not resolved. This CDR3 contains 12 residues. V was pared by 4 bases and J by 7 bases, with 9 bases between. Germline V gene sequence: CDR1 SNHLY, CDR2 FYNNEI. CDR3 region: CASSVRQNTQYF. The DNA for the CDR3 is TGTGCCAGCAGTGTGCGGCAGAATACGCAGTATTTT.

The chain recombines TRBV30 with TRBJ1-2; D is unresolved. This CDR3 spans 12 amino acids. Germline-derived CDR1 and CDR2 are GTSNPN and SVGIG (reference sequence). Trimming took 1 base from V and 3 from J, leaving 6 bases between them. The CDR3 DNA follows: TGTGCCTGGAGTGCCTCCGACTATGGCTACACCTTC. It translates to CAWSASDYGYTF.

This chain links TRBV4-2 with TRBJ1-2; perhaps TRBD1 as D (5 bases). Trimming cost V 0 bases and J 0 bases, with 8 bases left between them. The CDR3 has 15 amino acids. CDR1 and CDR2 from the germline V gene are LGHNA and YNFKEQ. CDR3 loop: CASSQDQGTNYGYTF. The CDR3, as DNA: TGTGCCAGCAGCCAAGATCAGGGAACTAACTATGGCTACACCTTC.

V is TRBV7-2 and J is TRBJ2-1; TRBD2 matches 13 bases. The CDR3 consists of 15 residues. V shed 3 bases and J 10 bases; nucleotides not matched to a gene: 6. Germline CDR1 is SGHTA and CDR2 is FQGNSA. Here the CDR3 DNA reads TGTGCCAGCAGCTTCGGACTAGCGGGAGTTGACGAGCAGTTCTTC. Translated: CASSFGLAGVDEQFF.

The CDR3 reads CASSDPGKIAGELFF. The DNA for the CDR3 is TGTGCCAGCAGTGACCCAGGGAAAATCGCCGGGGAGCTGTTTTTT. V and J are TRBV25-1 and TRBJ2-2, with TRBD1 as a possible D gene (5 bases). Trimming took 3 bases from V and 6 from J, leaving 14 bases between them. Germline V gene data show CDR1 as MGHDK and CDR2 as SYGVNS. The CDR3 is 15 residues long.

This sequence joins TRBV19 and TRBJ2-1; D possibly corresponds to TRBD2 (6 bases). Germline-derived CDR1 and CDR2 are LNHDA and SQIVND (reference sequence). This CDR3 is 18 amino acids long. V was cut by 3 bases and J by 2 bases, with 20 bases left in between. CDR3 in amino acids: CASSMVRPRPSAYNEQFF. The CDR3 region has the DNA TGTGCCAGTAGTATGGTCCGTCCGCGGCCTAGCGCCTACAATGAGCAGTTCTTC.

This clone appeared once. The V call is TRBV28, the J call TRBJ1-2; the match to TRBD1 covers 9 bases. The ends lost 6 bases at V and 2 bases at J; junction bases unmatched: 10. Germline V CDR1 and CDR2: MDHEN, SYDVKM. This CDR3 is 16 amino acids long. The chain's CDR3 is CASSSDRGGRNYGYTF. The CDR3 DNA reads TGTGCCAGCAGCAGTGACAGGGGGGGCCGGAACTATGGCTACACCTTC.

This chain uses TRBV4-3 with TRBJ2-4, with 9 bases that match TRBD1. Trimming cost V 1 base and J 7 bases; bases outside gene matches: 5. Germline lookup yields CDR1 LGHNA and CDR2 YSLEER. The CDR3 length is 15 residues. This CDR3 reads CASSQGGTGSNIQYF. DNA for the CDR3: TGCGCCAGCAGCCAAGGGGGGACAGGGTCGAACATTCAGTACTTC.

V usage is TRBV7-8 and J usage is TRBJ2-1; 10 bases line up with TRBD1. J was trimmed by 10 bases and V by 1 base; bases with no gene match: 7. There are 15 residues in the CDR3. Germline V gene data show CDR1 as SGHVS and CDR2 as FQNEAQ. The CDR3 loop is CASSLVRQGAREQFF. The CDR3 DNA sequence: TGTGCCAGCAGCTTAGTGAGACAGGGGGCAAGGGAGCAGTTCTTC. Using reference TRBV7-8 and TRBJ2-1 for the parts outside the CDR3, the full variable domain is GAGVSQSPRYKVAKRGQDVALRCDPISGHVSLFWYQQALGQGPEFLTYFQNEAQLDKSGLPSDRFFAERPEGSVSTLKIQRTQQEDSAVYLCASSLVRQGAREQFFGPGTRLTVL.

The rearrangement links TRBV2 to TRBJ2-1, with D possibly being TRBD2 (5 bases). The CDR3 is made up of 11 amino acids. Germline CDR1 SNHLY, CDR2 FYNNEI. The V end lost 4 bases, the J end lost 9 bases, and 7 bases lay between the germline ends. The CDR3 DNA is TGTGCCAGCAGTGTGGCGGGTGAGCAGTTCTTC. This sequence encodes CASSVAGEQFF.

This chain uses TRBV28 with TRBJ1-6, with 8 positions matching TRBD1. J was trimmed by 7 bases and V by 6 bases; bases with no gene match: 8. Germline V gives CDR1 MDHEN, CDR2 SYDVKM. The CDR3 is 15 amino acids. CDR3 loop: CASSSPAGGNSPLHF. In DNA, the CDR3 is TGTGCCAGCAGCTCCCCGGCAGGGGGCAATTCACCCCTCCACTTT. Complete variable domain (other parts from reference TRBV28 and TRBJ1-6): DVKVTQSSRYLVKRTGEKVFLECVQDMDHENMFWYRQDPGLGLRLIYFSYDVKMKEKGDIPEGYSVSREKKERFSLILESASTNQTSMYLCASSSPAGGNSPLHFGNGTRLTVT.

The gene calls are TRBV27 and TRBJ2-1; 7 bases line up with TRBD1. The CDR3 runs 16 residues. Losses at the gene ends were 5 bases for V and 0 bases for J; bases not matched to a gene: 7. Germline V gene lookup returns CDR1 MNHEY and CDR2 SMNVEV (reference sequence). CDR3 amino acids: CASSRAGTVSYNEQFF. As DNA, the CDR3 is TGTGCCAGCAGTAGAGCCGGGACAGTCTCCTACAATGAGCAGTTCTTC.

V usage is TRBV28 and J usage is TRBJ1-1, with 9 bases that match TRBD1. CDR3 length: 14 amino acids. Trimming removed 6 bases from V and 5 bases from J; junction bases left unmatched: 7. Germline CDR1 is MDHEN and CDR2 is SYDVKM. The CDR3 DNA reads TGTGCCAGCAGGCTACAGGGGGCGGTGACTGAAGCTTTCTTT. Residues: CASRLQGAVTEAFF.